A single sample is the source of the 13 T cell receptor beta chains below, sequenced in a study of blood T cell repertoires in COVID-19. The data were produced by immunoSEQ multiplex PCR, yet TCRdb's version contains in-frame clones alone and is incomplete. The profile shows some 300,000 clones, roughly 88% of them singletons. The specimen sequenced was peripheral blood. Every receptor here comes from a woman in her 30s who had recovered from COVID-19.

This rearrangement joins TRBV5-1 to TRBJ2-2; TRBD1 matches at 8 bases. Trimming took 3 bases from V and 1 from J; bases not matched to a gene: 2. This CDR3 comprises 15 residues. Germline V lookup: CDR1 SGHRS, CDR2 YFSETQ. CDR3 DNA: TGCGCCAGCAGCTGGGGGACAGGGAACACCGGGGAGCTGTTTTTT. This codes for CASSWGTGNTGELFF.

V is TRBV16 and J is TRBJ2-3; D not resolved. This CDR3 region has 14 residues. Deletions cut 8 bases from V and 2 bases from J, with 14 bases between. CDR1 and CDR2 from the germline V gene are KGHSY and FQNENV. For the CDR3, the DNA is TGTGCCAGCGGATCGATGGAGCCCACAGATACGCAGTATTTT. Amino acids: CASGSMEPTDTQYF.

The V call is TRBV11-2, the J call TRBJ1-2; the match to TRBD1 covers 9 bases. This CDR3 comprises 14 residues. V gave up 3 bases and J gave up 5 bases; unmatched junction bases: 4. CDR1 is SGHAT, CDR2 FQNNGV, per germline. The CDR3 spells CASSLGTGRYGYTF. CDR3 sequence (DNA): TGTGCCAGCAGCTTGGGGACAGGGCGGTATGGCTACACCTTC. The variable domain in full, completed from reference TRBV11-2 and TRBJ1-2, reads EAGVAQSPRYKIIEKRQSVAFWCNPISGHATLYWYQQILGQGPKLLIQFQNNGVVDDSQLPKDRFSAERLKGVDSTLKIQPAKLEDSAVYLCASSLGTGRYGYTFGSGTRLTVV.

The chain uses TRBV9 and TRBJ2-7, with 7 bases aligning to TRBD1. Germline V gene data show CDR1 as SGDLS and CDR2 as YYNGEE. V gave up 0 bases and J gave up 7 bases; unmatched junction bases: 4. The CDR3 has 13 amino acids. The CDR3 DNA reads TGTGCCAGCAGCGTAGAACACAGGGGAGAGCAGTACTTC. It encodes CASSVEHRGEQYF.

V usage is TRBV5-6 and J usage is TRBJ1-5; TRBD1 agrees at 7 bases. The CDR3 runs to 14 residues. The V gene's germline CDR1 is SGHDT and CDR2 YYEEEE. With V trimmed by 0 bases and J by 5 bases, 2 bases remained unmatched. CDR3 region: CASSLDRGDQPQHF. Here the CDR3 DNA reads TGTGCCAGCAGCTTGGACAGGGGAGATCAGCCCCAGCATTTT.

This clone was counted a few times. This chain joins TRBV5-4 and TRBJ2-7, with TRBD1 matching over 11 bases. With V trimmed by 4 bases and J by 3 bases, 6 bases remained unmatched. Germline values: CDR1 SGHNT, CDR2 YYREEE (reference sequence). This CDR3 is 15 amino acids long. CDR3: CASSIGTGGGYEQYF. DNA of the CDR3: TGTGCCAGCAGCATCGGGACAGGGGGAGGCTACGAGCAGTACTTC. Based on the CDR3 plus reference TRBV5-4 and TRBJ2-7, the full variable domain is ETGVTQSPTHLIKTRGQQVTLRCSSQSGHNTVSWYQQALGQGPQFIFQYYREEENGRGNFPPRFSGLQFPNYSSELNVNALELDDSALYLCASSIGTGGGYEQYFGPGTRLTVT.

This CDR3 reads CASSRSTGRVGELFF. For the CDR3, the DNA is TGCGCCAGCAGCCGGAGTACAGGGCGAGTCGGGGAGCTGTTTTTT. This rearrangement joins TRBV4-1 to TRBJ2-2, with a possible D match to TRBD1 (6 bases). The V end was cut by 4 bases, the J end by 7 bases, with 16 bases between. The CDR3 spans 15 residues. Germline values: CDR1 MGHRA, CDR2 YSYEKL.

A single count supports this clone. The CDR3 end shows no conserved phenylalanine or tryptophan, and so a read error is likely. The DNA is omitted, as the CDR3 cannot be located on it reliably, and the CDR3 follows TCRdb's listing. The chain has TRBV21-1 and TRBJ2-7; the tabulated D call, TRBD2, remains unverified against the DNA. TRBV21-1 is assigned pseudogene status. The CDR3 is made up of 9 amino acids, end residues included. CDR3 in amino acids: CASSKIERG.

The CDR3 DNA reads as TGTGCCAGCTCACCTTCGGCAGGCGGCAATCAGCCCCAGCATTTT. It specifies CASSPSAGGNQPQHF. The chain is built from TRBV18 and TRBJ1-5; D unresolved. The V gene lost 3 bases and the J gene lost 2 bases, with 11 bases spanning the gap. The CDR3 spans 15 residues. Germline assignment: CDR1 KGHSH and CDR2 LQKENI. Looking up the rest from reference TRBV18 and TRBJ1-5 gives the full variable domain: NAGVMQNPRHLVRRRGQEARLRCSPMKGHSHVYWYRQLPEEGLKFMVYLQKENIIDESGMPKERFSAEFPKEGPSILRIQQVVRGDSAAYFCASSPSAGGNQPQHFGDGTRLSIL.

This clone was recorded only once. The chain has TRBV7-9 and TRBJ2-6; TRBD1 aligns across 9 bases. CDR1 SEHNR and CDR2 FQNEAQ come from the germline V gene (reference sequence). The length of the CDR3 is 18 residues. V lost 1 base and J lost 0; bases outside the gene matches: 4. CDR3 loop: CASSLESGQGSGANVLTF. As DNA, the CDR3 is TGTGCCAGCAGCTTAGAATCGGGACAGGGCTCTGGGGCCAACGTCCTGACTTTC.

The chain has TRBV6-5 and TRBJ1-1; a possible D gene is TRBD1 (5 bases). CDR1 is MNHEY and CDR2 is SVGAGI in the germline V gene. V dropped 0 bases and J dropped 5 bases, with 7 bases sitting between them. CDR3 size: 13 residues. This chain's CDR3 is CASSYSQGTEAFF. CDR3 coding DNA: TGTGCCAGCAGTTACTCGCAGGGTACTGAAGCTTTCTTT.

The chain is built from TRBV7-2 and TRBJ1-1; no clear D gene. CDR3 length: 15 residues. From germline, CDR1 is SGHTA and CDR2 FQGNSA. V lost 2 bases, J lost 1 base, and 11 bases lay in between. CDR3 sequence reads: CASSLMGASNTEAFF. The CDR3, as DNA: TGTGCCAGCAGCTTAATGGGAGCTTCGAACACTGAAGCTTTCTTT. Full variable domain (outside the CDR3, taken from reference TRBV7-2 and TRBJ1-1): GAGVSQSPSNKVTEKGKDVELRCDPISGHTALYWYRQSLGQGLEFLIYFQGNSAPDKSGLPSDRFSAERTGGSVSTLTIQRTQQEDSAVYLCASSLMGASNTEAFFGQGTRLTVV.

V and J are TRBV4-2 and TRBJ2-2; 7 bases align to TRBD2. The germline V gene has CDR1 LGHNA and CDR2 YNFKEQ. CDR3 size: 16 residues. J lost 1 base, V lost 4 bases, and 6 bases had no gene match. Here the CDR3 reads CASSREGRVNTGELFF. For the CDR3, the DNA is TGTGCCAGCAGCCGGGAGGGGAGGGTGAACACCGGGGAGCTGTTTTTT.